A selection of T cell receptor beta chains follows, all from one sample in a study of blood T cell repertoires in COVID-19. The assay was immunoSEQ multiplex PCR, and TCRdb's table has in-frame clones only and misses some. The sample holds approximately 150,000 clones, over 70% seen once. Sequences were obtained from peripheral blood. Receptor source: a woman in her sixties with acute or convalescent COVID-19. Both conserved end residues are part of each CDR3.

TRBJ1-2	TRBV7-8	CASSPKTGTYGYTF
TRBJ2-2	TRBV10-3	CAISGQGNTGELFF
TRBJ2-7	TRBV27	CASSLSIGGRRYEQYF
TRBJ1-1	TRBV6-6	CASSLSRLGQGESLNTEAFF
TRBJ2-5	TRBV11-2	CASSLGASGRQETQYF
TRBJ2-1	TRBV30	CAWGPSYNEQFF
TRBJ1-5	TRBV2	CASSGMAGGQPQHF
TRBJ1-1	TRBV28	CASSSTGRAAFF
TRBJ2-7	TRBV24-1	CATRLQDRGLVEQYF
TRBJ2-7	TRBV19	CASSTRTGDEQYF
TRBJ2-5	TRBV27	CASRTRETQYF
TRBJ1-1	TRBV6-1	CASSERERVKAFF
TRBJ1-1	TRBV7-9	CASSAWTGYTEAFF
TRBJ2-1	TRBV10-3	CAAGASQGSSYNEQFF